The next 16 T cell receptor beta chains were all read from a single sample in a study of T cells after posttransplantation cyclophosphamide (dated by TCRdb to about 2016). Preparation of the library involved the immunoSEQ multiplex PCR assay. Held by TCRdb, this immuneACCESS table contains in-frame sequences only and omits some clones. Under half of the omission traces to an unresolved V gene where checked; the cause of the rest is unknown. The sample records 51,000 or so clones, approximately 94% of which are singletons. 2.9% of the sample rests with the top ten. The sample taken for sequencing was PBMCs. These receptors were obtained from a woman aged 25 to 39 in good health and a related stem cell transplant donor.

The gene calls are TRBV4-3 and TRBJ1-5; D unresolved. V was shortened by 5 bases and J by 7 bases, with 18 bases between the two germline ends. Per germline, CDR1 LGHNA and CDR2 YSLEER. The CDR3 is made up of 15 amino acids. Here the CDR3 reads CASSYLLEGGQPQHF. The CDR3 DNA follows: TGCGCCAGCAGCTACTTATTGGAGGGAGGGCAGCCCCAGCATTTT.

The chain has TRBV7-7 and TRBJ2-5; no reliable D call. Deletions cut 1 base from V and 1 base from J, with 7 bases between. Germline loops: CDR1 SSHAT, CDR2 FNYEAQ (reference sequence). The CDR3 has 14 amino acids. CDR3 coding DNA: TGTGCCAGCAGCTTAGGGGCCACCCAAGAGACCCAGTACTTC. It translates to CASSLGATQETQYF. The entire variable domain, with the rest obtained from reference TRBV7-7 and TRBJ2-5, is as follows: GAGVSQSPRYKVTKRGQDVTLRCDPISSHATLYWYQQALGQGPEFLTYFNYEAQPDKSGLPSDRFSAERPEGSISTLTIQRTEQRDSAMYRCASSLGATQETQYFGPGTRLLVL.

The CDR3 reads CASIRAGLSTDTQYF. Written as DNA, the CDR3 is TGTGCCAGCATAAGAGCGGGGCTTAGCACAGATACGCAGTATTTT. The J gene is TRBJ2-3, the V gene TRBV27, with 7 bases identical to TRBD2. The V gene end was trimmed by 7 bases and the J gene end by 0 bases; junction bases not matched to a gene: 7. Looked up from germline, CDR1 is MNHEY and CDR2 is SMNVEV (reference sequence). The CDR3 is 15 amino acids.

The chain is built from TRBV2 and TRBJ2-5; 7 nucleotides line up with TRBD1. The J segment lost 4 bases and the V segment lost 3 bases, leaving 5 bases of the junction unmatched. This CDR3 region has 14 residues. Germline CDR1 reads SNHLY; CDR2 reads FYNNEI. The CDR3 nucleotides read TGTGCCAGCAGTGACGACAGGGTTGGAGAGACCCAGTACTTC. Translation: CASSDDRVGETQYF.

The V call is TRBV5-4, the J call TRBJ1-1, with D possibly TRBD1 on 5 matching bases. The CDR3 totals 13 residues. Germline CDR1 and CDR2: SGHNT and YYREEE (reference sequence). With 0 bases removed from V and 8 bases from J, the gap between germline ends came to 11 bases. Here the CDR3 reads CASSLERGSEAFF. CDR3 DNA sequence: TGTGCCAGCAGCTTGGAAAGGGGCAGCGAAGCTTTCTTT.

The genes are TRBV5-4 and TRBJ2-2; D is possibly TRBD1 (5 bases). The CDR3 runs 13 residues. V was cut by 5 bases and J by 5 bases, with 10 bases left in between. From germline, CDR1 is SGHNT and CDR2 YYREEE (reference sequence). The CDR3 is CASSQQGTGELFF. CDR3 in DNA: TGTGCCAGCAGTCAGCAGGGAACCGGGGAGCTGTTTTTT.

The chain is built from TRBV27 and TRBJ2-2; 9 bases are a match to TRBD1. Germline-derived CDR1 and CDR2 are MNHEY and SMNVEV (reference sequence). The CDR3 has 15 residues. With V trimmed by 7 bases and J by 5 bases, 8 bases remained unmatched. CDR3 region: CASKSGTGRTGELFF. The CDR3 DNA sequence: TGTGCCAGCAAATCGGGGACAGGGAGGACCGGGGAGCTGTTTTTT.

There are a few counts of this clone. The V and J genes are TRBV2 and TRBJ2-7, with 7 bases matching TRBD2. Trimming at V came to 8 bases and at J to 0 bases, leaving 7 bases not matched to a gene. Germline CDR1 SNHLY, CDR2 FYNNEI. The CDR3 has 14 residues. The CDR3 sequence is CASLAAAISYEQYF. In DNA form, the CDR3 reads TGTGCCAGCCTAGCGGCGGCAATCTCCTACGAGCAGTACTTC.

This clone appeared a few times. V is TRBV5-5 and J is TRBJ1-1; no clear D. Deletions cut 0 bases from V and 10 bases from J, with 19 bases between. The CDR3 totals 15 residues. CDR1 and CDR2 (germline): SGHKS, YYEKEE (reference sequence). The CDR3 reads CASSLGNSMQALAFF. DNA for the CDR3: TGTGCCAGCAGCTTGGGGAATTCTATGCAGGCCCTAGCTTTCTTT.

The V and J genes are TRBV6-1 and TRBJ2-1, with a tentative D call TRBD1 (8 bases). This CDR3 is 15 amino acids long. V was pared by 4 bases and J by 3 bases, with 13 bases between. Germline CDR1 and CDR2: MNHNS and SASEGT. The CDR3 DNA is TGTGCCAGCAGTGTTACAGGGGGGGACTACAATGAGCAGTTCTTC. Amino acid sequence: CASSVTGGDYNEQFF.

The V gene is TRBV7-6, the J gene TRBJ2-5; 14 bases fit TRBD2. V was clipped by 5 bases and J by 5 bases; unmatched bases: 7. Germline V lookup: CDR1 SGHVS, CDR2 FNYEAQ. CDR3 size: 16 residues. In DNA form, the CDR3 reads TGTGCCAGCAGCCCCGGACTAGCGGGGGGTCAGGAGACCCAGTACTTC. This codes for CASSPGLAGGQETQYF. The entire variable domain, with the rest obtained from reference TRBV7-6 and TRBJ2-5, is as follows: GAGVSQSPRYKVTKRGQDVALRCDPISGHVSLYWYRQALGQGPEFLTYFNYEAQQDKSGLPNDRFSAERPEGSISTLTIQRTEQRDSAMYRCASSPGLAGGQETQYFGPGTRLLVL.

This chain links TRBV27 with TRBJ1-1; D gene ambiguous. Trimming removed 3 bases from V and 4 bases from J, with 9 bases in between. The CDR3 consists of 13 residues. Germline CDR1 and CDR2: MNHEY and SMNVEV (reference sequence). The CDR3 sequence: CASSLSFRTEAFF. The CDR3 DNA sequence: TGTGCCAGCAGTTTGTCTTTTCGCACTGAAGCTTTCTTT.

The chain couples TRBV7-2 to TRBJ2-3, with 10 nucleotides matching TRBD2. This CDR3 is 17 amino acids long. Germline trimming cut 2 bases from V and 5 bases from J; bases unmatched to any gene: 10. Germline CDR1 SGHTA, CDR2 FQGNSA. CDR3 sequence reads: CASSLWSGLAGEDTQYF. The CDR3 coding sequence is TGTGCCAGCAGCTTATGGTCTGGGCTAGCGGGGGAAGATACGCAGTATTTT.

J is TRBJ2-5 and V is TRBV10-3; 9 bases match TRBD1. Losses at the gene ends were 8 bases for V and 7 bases for J; bases not matched to a gene: 8. The CDR3 spans 13 residues. The germline V gene encodes CDR1 ENHRY and CDR2 SYGVKD. The CDR3, as DNA: TGTGCCATCGGGGACAGGGAAAGTTTGACCCAGTACTTC. Translated, it gives CAIGDRESLTQYF.

This sequence joins TRBV30 and TRBJ1-3; weak D call: TRBD1 (6 bases). Germline V gene sequence: CDR1 GTSNPN, CDR2 SVGIG (reference sequence). This CDR3 has 16 amino acids. Trimming cost V 0 bases and J 4 bases, with 16 bases left between them. In nucleotides, the CDR3 is TGTGCCTGGAGTGTTTTCGCAGGGGCGTCCGGAAACACCATATATTTT. Protein sequence: CAWSVFAGASGNTIYF.

J is TRBJ1-5 and V is TRBV7-4; 7 nucleotides agree with TRBD1. Germline trimming cut 5 bases from V and 3 bases from J; bases unmatched to any gene: 4. Germline V gene data show CDR1 as SGHVT and CDR2 as SQSDAQ. CDR3 length equals 14 residues. The CDR3, as DNA: TGTGCCAGCAGCCCCGGACAGGTCAATCAGCCCCAGCATTTT. Translating it yields CASSPGQVNQPQHF.